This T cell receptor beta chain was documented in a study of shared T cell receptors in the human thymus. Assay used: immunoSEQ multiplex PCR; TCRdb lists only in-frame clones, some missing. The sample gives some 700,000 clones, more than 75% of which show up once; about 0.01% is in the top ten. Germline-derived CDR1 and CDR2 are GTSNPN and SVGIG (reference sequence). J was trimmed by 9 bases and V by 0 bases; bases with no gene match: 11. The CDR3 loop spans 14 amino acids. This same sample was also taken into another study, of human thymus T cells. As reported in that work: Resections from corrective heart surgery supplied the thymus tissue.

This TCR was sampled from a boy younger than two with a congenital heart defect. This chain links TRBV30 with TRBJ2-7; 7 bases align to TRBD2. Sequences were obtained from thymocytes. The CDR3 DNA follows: TGTGCCTGGAGTGTACGGATAGGGACTAATGGGCAGTACTTC. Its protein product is CAWSVRIGTNGQYF.